Shown below are 6 T cell receptor beta chains from a single sample sequenced in a study of breast tumors, draining lymph nodes, adjacent tissues (TCRdb year 2016). Lymph node samples came from the axillary draining lymph nodes of breast cancer patients. Library construction relied on multiplex PCR. These reads were obtained on an Illumina HiSeq 2000. TCRdb handled the public reads itself, with Q25 trimming in fastp and clone calling in MiXCR, and kept productive beta chains. Records with the same CDR3 protein are collapsed into one entry carrying the most frequent genes and DNA. Here the sample has some 100,000 distinct CDR3 sequences; about 20% occur a single time. The ten largest make up roughly 1.2% of the sample. Sequencing was carried out using axillary lymph node tissue. The receptors were sampled from a female donor with breast cancer. Some clones in this sample may be carry-over from other donors' samples.

J is TRBJ2-7 and V is TRBV4-2; TRBD1 or TRBD2 may be the D gene (5 bases each). Trimming stripped 3 bases from V and 7 bases from J, with 19 bases between. In germline, CDR1 is LGHNA, CDR2 YNFKEQ. This CDR3 is 15 amino acids long. DNA for the CDR3: TGTGCCAGCAGCCAGGATCCGGGACGGTCCGGTGAGCAGTACTTC. Translated: CASSQDPGRSGEQYF.

This clonotype showed up many times. CDR3 bases: TGTGCCAGTAGAGGAGAGGGGGGCAACTATGGCTACACCTTC. Its translation: CASRGEGGNYGYTF. The chain joins TRBV19 to TRBJ1-2, with D tentatively TRBD1 (6 bases). Per germline, CDR1 LNHDA and CDR2 SQIVND (reference sequence). The CDR3 runs to 14 residues. V was clipped by 6 bases and J by 2 bases, with 13 bases between them.

This clonotype has at least ten counts. The chain joins TRBV6-1 to TRBJ2-1; 7 positions agree with TRBD1. V lost 6 bases and J lost 12; bases outside the gene matches: 17. Germline values: CDR1 MNHNS, CDR2 SASEGT. The CDR3 loop spans 15 amino acids. As DNA, the CDR3 is TGTGCCAGCAGCACACAGGGGCCTTTCTCGTCAGGGCAGTTCTTC. It encodes CASSTQGPFSSGQFF.

This clonotype was observed at least ten times. The J gene is TRBJ1-6, the V gene TRBV5-1; 9 bases align to TRBD1. Germline CDR1 SGHRS, CDR2 YFSETQ. Trimming at V came to 0 bases and at J to 9 bases, leaving 7 bases not matched to a gene. The CDR3 consists of 16 residues. Here the CDR3 reads CASSLALQGAGSPLHF. The CDR3 region has the DNA TGCGCCAGCAGCTTGGCCTTACAGGGGGCGGGTTCACCCCTCCACTTT.

The sample holds many counts of this clonotype. The rearrangement links TRBV11-1 to TRBJ1-6; the match to TRBD1 covers 9 bases. Per germline, CDR1 SGHAT and CDR2 FQDESV (reference sequence). V lost 4 bases to trimming and J lost 8 bases; unmatched junction nucleotides: 0. CDR3 length equals 13 residues. The CDR3 loop reads CASSWDRDSPLHF. The DNA of the CDR3 is TGTGCCAGCAGCTGGGACAGGGATTCACCCCTCCACTTT.

This clonotype was seen many times. This chain links TRBV30 with TRBJ1-6; D remains unclear. The CDR3 has 14 residues. The germline gives CDR1 GTSNPN, CDR2 SVGIG (reference sequence). V was shortened by 7 bases and J by 9 bases, with 19 bases between the two germline ends. The CDR3 DNA reads TGTGCCTCCCGCGGGGATCACTCAAGTTCACCCCTCCACTTT. It codes for CASRGDHSSSPLHF.